Listed below are T cell receptor beta chains from one sample, sequenced in a study of Ad26.COV2.S vaccination and SARS-CoV-2 variants. Assay used: immunoSEQ multiplex PCR; TCRdb lists only in-frame clones, some missing. The sample carries more than 120,000 clones, 86% recorded once. This material consisted of peripheral blood, taken after recovery from COVID-19. The receptors shown here come from a human donor who had recovered from COVID-19. Each CDR3 is given with its conserved first and last residue. D genes are given only for firm matches. Not every row has a clone size; where given, it reads once, few, many or a size class.

TRBV2	NA	NA	TRBJ2-1	CASSLARNNEQFF	TGTGCCAGCAGCTTAGCCAGGAACAATGAGCAGTTCTTC
TRBV14	few	NA	TRBJ1-6	CASSPSQGSNSPLHF	TGTGCCAGCAGCCCTTCGCAGGGGTCTAATTCACCCCTCCACTTT
TRBV4-3	NA	NA	TRBJ1-3	CASSQIGRDFFSGNTIYF	TGCGCCAGCAGCCAAATAGGGAGGGATTTCTTCTCTGGAAACACCATATATTTT
TRBV5-1	NA	TRBD1	TRBJ2-5	CASSTGTGPLQETQYF	TGCGCCAGCAGCACAGGGACAGGGCCACTTCAAGAGACCCAGTACTTC
TRBV5-1	NA	NA	TRBJ1-6	CASSLEGRPQEGSYNSPLHF	TGCGCCAGCAGCTTGGAGGGAAGGCCCCAGGAGGGCTCCTATAATTCACCCCTCCACTTT
TRBV19	NA	NA	TRBJ1-5	CAVRSRDHSNQPQHF	TGTGCCGTCCGGAGCAGGGACCATAGCAATCAGCCCCAGCATTTT
TRBV15	NA	TRBD2	TRBJ2-1	CATSGLAGGNNEQFF	TGTGCCACCAGCGGGTTAGCGGGGGGGAACAATGAGCAGTTCTTC
TRBV15	NA	NA	TRBJ2-1	CATSRSGDEQFF	TGTGCCACCAGCAGATCGGGGGACGAGCAGTTCTTC
TRBV7-2	NA	NA	TRBJ1-1	CASSPGQTNTEAFF	TGTGCCAGCAGCCCCGGACAGACGAACACTGAAGCTTTCTTT
TRBV13	NA	TRBD1	TRBJ2-7	CASNLRGQGSSEQYF	TGTGCCAGCAACCTTCGGGGACAGGGGAGCTCCGAGCAGTACTTC
TRBV27	NA	NA	TRBJ2-6	CASSPSAGSGANVLTF	TGTGCCAGCAGTCCTTCCGCAGGGTCTGGGGCCAACGTCCTGACTTTC
TRBV7-9	NA	TRBD1	TRBJ2-7	CASSPRTGGLYEQYF	TGTGCCAGCAGCCCGCGGACAGGGGGACTTTACGAGCAGTACTTC
TRBV4-3	NA	TRBD1	TRBJ1-2	CASSRSDRGYGYTF	TGCGCCAGCAGCCGCTCGGACAGGGGATATGGCTACACCTTC
TRBV7-2	NA	NA	TRBJ1-6	CASSPGYVGQAPLHF	TGTGCCAGCAGCCCCGGGTACGTGGGACAAGCGCCCCTCCACTTT
TRBV5-5	NA	TRBD1	TRBJ2-3	CASSFIQGESDTQYF	TGTGCCAGCAGCTTTATCCAGGGGGAATCAGATACGCAGTATTTT
TRBV4-1	few	NA	TRBJ1-1	CASSQEYVIVTEAFF	TGCGCCAGCAGCCAAGAATATGTTATAGTCACTGAAGCTTTCTTT
TRBV5-1	NA	NA	TRBJ2-2	CASSSDRRGTGELFF	TGCGCCAGCAGCTCCGACAGGCGAGGCACCGGGGAGCTGTTTTTT
TRBV7-2	NA	NA	TRBJ1-1	CASSQYSDTEAFF	TGTGCCAGCAGCCAATACTCGGACACTGAAGCTTTCTTT
TRBV6-5	NA	NA	TRBJ2-7	CAYTDSLTGEQYF	TGTGCCTACACGGACAGCCTGACGGGTGAGCAGTACTTC
TRBV28	NA	NA	TRBJ2-1	CASSFLRVDEQFF	TGTGCCAGCAGTTTCCTAAGGGTCGATGAGCAGTTCTTC
TRBV30	NA	TRBD1	TRBJ2-7	CAWSNPGQMIYEQYF	TGTGCCTGGAGTAACCCGGGACAGATGATATACGAGCAGTACTTC
TRBV3-1/TRBV3-2	NA	NA	TRBJ2-3	CASSPPGVRGDTDTQYF	TGTGCCAGCAGCCCCCCGGGGGTTAGGGGCGACACAGATACGCAGTATTTT
TRBV6-1	NA	NA	TRBJ1-1	CASSEARAVEAFF	TGTGCCAGCAGTGAAGCTCGGGCAGTTGAAGCTTTCTTT
TRBV2	NA	TRBD1	TRBJ1-6	CASGTDGNSPLHF	TGTGCCAGTGGGACAGACGGGAATTCACCCCTCCACTTT
TRBV5-5	once	NA	TRBJ1-1	CASSLTAEAFF	TGTGCCAGCAGCTTGACGGCTGAAGCTTTCTTT
TRBV15	NA	TRBD2	TRBJ2-1	CATSRGGGGASNEQFF	TGTGCCACCAGCAGAGGGGGCGGGGGGGCCTCCAATGAGCAGTTCTTC
TRBV28	NA	NA	TRBJ1-1	CASSRHPANTEAFF	TGTGCCAGCAGCCGACATCCGGCTAACACTGAAGCTTTCTTT
TRBV5-6	NA	TRBD1	TRBJ1-3	CASSLVGQGGSTGNTIYF	TGTGCCAGCAGCTTAGTGGGACAGGGAGGGAGTACTGGAAACACCATATATTTT
TRBV28	NA	NA	TRBJ1-2	CASSFAPLGYGYTF	TGTGCCAGCAGTTTTGCCCCACTGGGCTATGGCTACACCTTC
TRBV6-5	NA	TRBD1	TRBJ2-3	CASSRQGDTDTQYF	TGTGCCAGCAGTAGACAGGGTGACACAGATACGCAGTATTTT
TRBV9	NA	TRBD2	TRBJ2-3	CASSVLPSGGVADTQYF	TGTGCCAGCAGCGTATTACCTAGCGGGGGAGTAGCAGATACGCAGTATTTT
TRBV3-1/TRBV3-2	NA	TRBD1	TRBJ2-3	CASSQDFPGQRDTQYF	TGTGCCAGCAGCCAAGATTTCCCGGGACAGCGAGATACGCAGTATTTT
TRBV28	NA	NA	TRBJ1-5	CASSSDSLANQPQHF	TGTGCCAGCAGCTCAGACAGCCTTGCTAATCAGCCCCAGCATTTT
TRBV27	NA	NA	TRBJ2-7	CASSSVDSYEQYF	TGTGCCAGCAGTTCCGTGGACAGCTACGAGCAGTACTTC
TRBV7-8	NA	NA	TRBJ1-1	CASIPTSGNTEAFF	TGTGCCAGCATCCCGACGAGCGGGAACACTGAAGCTTTCTTT
TRBV28	NA	NA	TRBJ1-5	CASSPPRDSQPQHF	TGTGCCAGCAGTCCCCCAAGGGACTCTCAGCCCCAGCATTTT
TRBV30	NA	TRBD2	TRBJ2-3	CAWSRLAGFTDTQYF	TGTGCCTGGAGCCGACTAGCGGGGTTCACAGATACGCAGTATTTT
TRBV30	NA	TRBD1	TRBJ2-7	CAWNWGQGYEQYF	TGTGCCTGGAATTGGGGACAGGGCTACGAGCAGTACTTC
TRBV14	NA	NA	TRBJ2-7	CASSLRGAYEQYF	TGTGCCAGCAGCCTCCGCGGAGCCTACGAGCAGTACTTC
TRBV29-1	NA	NA	TRBJ2-7	CSVSPRLTYEQYF	TGCAGCGTTAGCCCGCGCCTTACCTACGAGCAGTACTTC
TRBV14	NA	NA	TRBJ1-4	CASSHYMTATNEKLFF	TGTGCCAGCAGCCATTACATGACAGCAACTAATGAAAAACTGTTTTTT
TRBV7-9	NA	NA	TRBJ2-6	CASSLGTVSGANVLTF	TGTGCCAGCAGCTTAGGGACGGTCTCTGGGGCCAACGTCCTGACTTTC
TRBV7-9	NA	TRBD1	TRBJ1-2	CASSPPGGAGYTF	TGTGCCAGCAGCCCACCAGGGGGCGCGGGCTACACCTTC
TRBV10-2	NA	NA	TRBJ2-7	CASRPHGSSYEQYF	TGCGCCAGCCGGCCCCACGGTAGCTCCTACGAGCAGTACTTC
TRBV6-5	NA	NA	TRBJ1-1	CASSLDGGAYEAFF	TGTGCCAGCAGTCTCGATGGGGGGGCATATGAAGCTTTCTTT
TRBV3-1/TRBV3-2	NA	TRBD1	TRBJ2-5	CASSQVYRGPEETQYF	TGTGCCAGCAGCCAAGTGTACAGGGGGCCAGAAGAGACCCAGTACTTC
TRBV7-2	NA	NA	TRBJ2-7	CASSSSRGDEQYF	TGTGCCAGCAGCTCCAGCCGTGGCGACGAGCAGTACTTC
TRBV9	NA	NA	TRBJ1-3	CASSVEGLSSGNTIYF	TGTGCCAGCAGCGTGGAGGGTCTCAGCTCTGGAAACACCATATATTTT
TRBV3-1/TRBV3-2	NA	NA	TRBJ2-7	CASSQDRTPYEQYF	TGTGCCAGCAGCCAAGATCGTACACCCTACGAGCAGTACTTC
TRBV28	NA	NA	TRBJ1-5	CASSPASGTFILLPQHF	TGTGCCAGCAGTCCCGCCTCGGGCACCTTCATCCTATTACCCCAGCATTTT
TRBV12-2	NA	NA	TRBJ2-7	CASRLAPGPSYEQYF	TGTGCAAGTCGCTTAGCGCCGGGACCTTCCTACGAGCAGTACTTC
TRBV4-3	few	NA	TRBJ2-2	CASSQKQGRFQAGELFF	TGCGCCAGCAGCCAAAAACAGGGCCGTTTTCAGGCCGGGGAGCTGTTTTTT
TRBV5-8	NA	NA	TRBJ1-3	CASSPGSTGNTIYF	TGTGCCAGCAGTCCAGGGAGCACTGGAAACACCATATATTTT
TRBV13	NA	NA	TRBJ2-3	CASSLKQGLSADTQYF	TGTGCCAGCAGCTTAAAACAGGGACTCTCGGCAGATACGCAGTATTTT
TRBV30	NA	NA	TRBJ2-1	CAWSGGENEQFF	TGTGCCTGGAGCGGGGGAGAGAATGAGCAGTTCTTC